This is a list of T cell receptor beta chains from one sample in a study of cytomegalovirus exposure and HLA in healthy donors. TCRdb's table, derived via immunoSEQ multiplex PCR, lists solely in-frame clones and lacks some. In the table there are about 170,000 clones, more than 70% of which are singletons. Source material: PBMCs. Source of these receptors: a woman aged 45 to 65 in good health and CMV-seropositive. The CDR3 runs from the conserved cysteine through the conserved F or W. Fields, in order: V gene, J gene, clone size, D gene, CDR3 protein, CDR3 DNA. D genes are given only for firm matches. Clone size is given for some rows only: seen once, a few or many times, or a class if the clone is expanded.

>TRBV29-1|TRBJ1-5|few|TRBD1
CSVNTGEGNQPQHF
TGCAGCGTGAACACAGGGGAGGGCAATCAGCCCCAGCATTTT
>TRBV9|TRBJ1-5|.|.
CASSGGAGQPQHF
TGTGCCAGCAGCGGCGGGGCTGGTCAGCCCCAGCATTTT
>TRBV29-1|TRBJ1-5|.|.
CSVEEGFGIVQGHQPQHF
TGCAGCGTTGAAGAGGGGTTTGGGATTGTACAGGGTCATCAGCCCCAGCATTTT
>TRBV19|TRBJ2-3|once|TRBD2
CASTLAGASDTQYF
TGTGCCAGTACCCTAGCGGGAGCCTCAGATACGCAGTATTTT
>TRBV7-8|TRBJ2-5|.|TRBD2
CASSLVGYSGRGGETQYF
TGTGCCAGCAGCTTAGTCGGTTACTCGGGGAGGGGTGGAGAGACCCAGTACTTC
>TRBV5-1|TRBJ2-7|.|TRBD1
CASSPRQGTSYEQYF
TGCGCCAGCAGCCCGCGACAGGGAACCTCCTACGAGCAGTACTTC
>TRBV7-2|TRBJ1-5|few|TRBD1
CASSPNRGGQPQHF
TGTGCCAGCAGCCCAAACAGGGGAGGTCAGCCCCAGCATTTT
>TRBV7-2|TRBJ1-3|.|TRBD1
CASSKGQGATGNTIYF
TGTGCCAGCAGCAAGGGACAGGGGGCAACTGGAAACACCATATATTTT
>TRBV5-4|TRBJ2-1|.|TRBD1
CASSSGTDFYNEQFF
TGTGCCAGCAGCTCCGGGACAGATTTTTACAATGAGCAGTTCTTC
>TRBV5-1|TRBJ1-2|once|.
CASSSGNGYTF
TGCGCCAGCAGCTCAGGGAATGGCTACACCTTC
>TRBV7-2|TRBJ2-5|.|TRBD2
CASSSVAGAQETQYF
TGTGCCAGCAGCTCCGTAGCGGGGGCCCAAGAGACCCAGTACTTC
>TRBV7-2|TRBJ2-1|.|.
CASSLVLGGNEQFF
TGTGCCAGCAGCTTAGTTCTGGGAGGCAATGAGCAGTTCTTC
>TRBV5-1|TRBJ2-3|.|TRBD2
CASSFVREISTDTQYF
TGCGCCAGCAGCTTCGTGCGGGAGATTAGCACAGATACGCAGTATTTT
>TRBV27|TRBJ1-6|.|.
CASSPGTTYNSPLHF
TGTGCCAGCAGTCCAGGGACAACTTATAATTCACCCCTCCACTTT
>TRBV7-2|TRBJ1-2|.|.
CASSYIPPRFTF
TGTGCCAGCAGCTATATCCCCCCTCGGTTCACCTTC
>TRBV7-9|TRBJ2-1|.|.
CASSLSRYNEQFF
TGTGCCAGCAGCCTAAGCCGATACAATGAGCAGTTCTTC
>TRBV29-1|TRBJ1-2|.|.
CSQAGSPNYGYTF
TGCAGCCAGGCAGGGTCCCCAAACTATGGCTACACCTTC
>TRBV7-2|TRBJ1-1|.|.
CASRLDPARDTEASF
TGTGCCAGCAGATTGGACCCTGCTCGGGACACTGAAGCTTCCTTT
>TRBV28|TRBJ1-2|.|.
CASTRGGGYTF
TGTGCCAGCACTCGGGGGGGAGGCTACACCTTC
>TRBV29-1|TRBJ1-2|.|.
CSVGPNRVPYGYTF
TGCAGCGTTGGCCCTAACAGAGTACCCTATGGCTACACCTTC
>TRBV10-3|TRBJ2-1|.|TRBD1
CAISESGTGFNEQFF
TGTGCCATCAGTGAGTCCGGGACAGGGTTCAATGAGCAGTTCTTC
>TRBV25-1|TRBJ2-7|few|TRBD1
CASSEYKGAAYEQYF
TGTGCCAGCAGTGAATATAAGGGGGCGGCCTACGAGCAGTACTTC
>TRBV15|TRBJ2-3|few|TRBD2
CATSRSSGSGADTQYF
TGTGCCACCAGCAGATCTAGCGGGAGTGGAGCAGATACGCAGTATTTT
>TRBV9|TRBJ1-1|.|.
CASSAGPRGTEAFF
TGTGCCAGCAGCGCCGGACCCCGGGGCACTGAAGCTTTCTTT
>TRBV5-1|TRBJ2-7|.|TRBD1
CASSWTGDTYEQYF
TGCGCCAGCAGCTGGACAGGGGACACCTACGAGCAGTACTTC
>TRBV15|TRBJ1-2|.|.
CATSRETGYGYTF
TGTGCCACCAGCAGGGAGACAGGCTATGGCTACACCTTC
>TRBV5-1|TRBJ2-5|.|.
CASSLDVGEGQETQYF
TGCGCCAGCAGCTTGGATGTGGGAGAGGGCCAAGAGACCCAGTACTTC
>TRBV19|TRBJ2-7|once|TRBD2
CASSVLAGSSYEQYF
TGTGCCAGTAGTGTACTAGCGGGGAGCTCCTACGAGCAGTACTTC
>TRBV6-5|TRBJ2-5|.|.
CASSRTTWETQYF
TGTGCCAGCAGTCGAACGACTTGGGAGACCCAGTACTTC
>TRBV6-1|TRBJ2-5|.|TRBD1
CASSAGTGGGETQYF
TGTGCCAGCAGTGCGGGGACAGGGGGCGGGGAGACCCAGTACTTC
>TRBV4-3|TRBJ2-1|once|TRBD2
CASSHTGGSSYNEQFF
TGCGCCAGCAGCCACACGGGGGGAAGCTCCTACAATGAGCAGTTCTTC
>TRBV28|TRBJ2-1|.|.
CASTPGIYNEQFF
TGTGCCAGCACCCCGGGTATCTACAATGAGCAGTTCTTC
>TRBV5-6|TRBJ2-3|.|.
CASSLGRAGWVADTQYF
TGTGCCAGCAGCTTGGGGAGGGCAGGTTGGGTGGCAGATACGCAGTATTTT
>TRBV19|TRBJ1-5|.|.
CASSMTERGPQHF
TGTGCCAGTAGTATGACGGAAAGGGGGCCCCAGCATTTT
>TRBV27|TRBJ2-1|.|.
CASSPWGLGNEQFF
TGTGCCAGCAGTCCCTGGGGCCTAGGCAATGAGCAGTTCTTC
>TRBV4-1|TRBJ2-5|.|TRBD2
CASSQALAGTQETQYF
TGCGCCAGCAGCCAAGCACTAGCGGGGACTCAAGAGACCCAGTACTTC
>TRBV2|TRBJ1-3|once|TRBD1
CASSIQGVGDTIYF
TGTGCCAGCAGCATCCAGGGGGTTGGGGACACCATATATTTT
>TRBV4-2|TRBJ2-1|.|.
CASSQPDRSAYNEQFF
TGTGCCAGCAGCCAACCAGACAGGTCCGCCTACAATGAGCAGTTCTTC
>TRBV19|TRBJ1-2|.|.
CASSIAPNRDGYTF
TGTGCCAGTAGTATAGCTCCGAACAGGGATGGCTACACCTTC
>TRBV4-2|TRBJ1-2|.|TRBD1
CASSQDTGTAGYTF
TGTGCCAGCAGCCAAGATACAGGGACAGCGGGCTACACCTTC
>TRBV5-6|TRBJ2-7|.|TRBD2
CASSWGLAGEQYF
TGTGCCAGCAGCTGGGGACTAGCCGGCGAGCAGTACTTC
>TRBV4-1|TRBJ2-5|once|.
CASKGWGERETQYF
TGCGCCAGCAAGGGGTGGGGGGAGAGAGAGACCCAGTACTTC
>TRBV6-5|TRBJ1-4|.|TRBD1
CASSSQGAYEKLFF
TGTGCCAGCAGCTCACAGGGGGCTTATGAAAAACTGTTTTTT
>TRBV6-4|TRBJ2-3|.|.
CASSSNPEFTDTQYF
TGTGCCAGCAGTAGCAACCCCGAGTTCACAGATACGCAGTATTTT
>TRBV4-3|TRBJ1-2|.|.
CASSQDIGQVNSYGYTF
TGCGCCAGCAGCCAAGATATTGGACAAGTAAACTCCTATGGCTACACCTTC
>TRBV9|TRBJ1-2|.|TRBD1
CASSGTGGSNYGYTF
TGTGCCAGCAGCGGGACAGGGGGGTCCAACTATGGCTACACCTTC
>TRBV6-4|TRBJ2-7|.|TRBD1
CASSEGTGEGDEQYF
TGTGCCAGCAGTGAAGGGACAGGGGAAGGGGACGAGCAGTACTTC
>TRBV19|TRBJ1-2|.|.
CASSILRDNYGYTF
TGTGCCAGTAGTATCCTCCGGGATAACTATGGCTACACCTTC